Below, 13 T cell receptor beta chains from the same sample are listed, as sequenced in a study of immune evolution from preneoplasia to lung adenocarcinoma. TCRdb keeps only in-frame clones here, not all; method: immunoSEQ multiplex PCR. The sample yields about 14,000 clones, 65% to 90% seen once. Specimen: FFPE lung adenocarcinoma in situ tissue. The receptors here all came from a donor aged 70 or over with lung adenocarcinoma.

The chain employs TRBV11-2 and TRBJ2-7; perhaps D is TRBD1 or TRBD2 (6 bases each). The CDR3 covers 16 residues. The germline CDR1 and CDR2 sequences are SGHAT and FQNNGV. Trimming cost V 1 base and J 0 bases, with 13 bases left between them. The CDR3 bases are TGTGCCAGCAGCTTAGTTGCCGGGGGCAGCTCCTACGAGCAGTACTTC. The encoded protein is CASSLVAGGSSYEQYF.

The chain uses TRBV4-1 and TRBJ2-2; no definite D call. There are 14 residues in the CDR3. Germline assignment: CDR1 MGHRA and CDR2 YSYEKL. V was shortened by 2 bases and J by 4 bases, with 8 bases between the two germline ends. The CDR3 DNA reads as TGCGCCAGCAGCCAAACCGACTTCACCGGGGAGCTGTTTTTT. Its translation: CASSQTDFTGELFF.

V gene TRBV29-1 combines with J gene TRBJ1-1; D ambiguous. This CDR3 is built from 11 residues. Germline-derived CDR1 and CDR2 are SQVTM and ANQGSEA. V lost 7 bases, J lost 9 bases, and 15 bases lay in between. CDR3 sequence (DNA): TGCAGCGCCACGCATCCCGGAAAAGCTTTCTTT. This encodes CSATHPGKAFF.

The V and J genes are TRBV19 and TRBJ2-7; TRBD2 aligns across 7 bases. After removal of 8 bases from V and 3 bases from J, the junction contained 10 bases not matched to a gene. Germline CDR1 is LNHDA and CDR2 is SQIVND (reference sequence). The CDR3 contains 14 residues. DNA of the CDR3: TGTGCCAGTGTTTCGCGGGAGAAGAACTACGAGCAGTACTTC. Translating gives CASVSREKNYEQYF.

The chain recombines TRBV30 with TRBJ1-1; weak D call: TRBD1 (6 bases). CDR1 is GTSNPN, CDR2 SVGIG, per germline (reference sequence). V lost 3 bases and J lost 3, with 14 bases in between. The CDR3 sequence is 14 residues long. The CDR3 nucleotides read TGTGCCTGGAGCGGCGACAGGATGGACACTGAAGCTTTCTTT. This sequence encodes CAWSGDRMDTEAFF.

This clone occurred once. This CDR3 reads CASSQVSRGYEQYF. The CDR3 nucleotides are TGTGCCAGCAGCCAAGTAAGCCGGGGCTACGAGCAGTACTTC. The chain couples TRBV14 to TRBJ2-7; weak D call: TRBD2 (5 bases). Trimming cost V 1 base and J 3 bases, with 10 bases left between them. Germline lookup yields CDR1 SGHDN and CDR2 FVKESK. CDR3 length equals 14 residues.

The V gene is TRBV30, the J gene TRBJ2-4, with D possibly TRBD2 on 6 matching bases. Trimming cost V 2 bases and J 6 bases, with 11 bases left between them. Germline values: CDR1 GTSNPN, CDR2 SVGIG (reference sequence). This CDR3 is 13 amino acids long. DNA for the CDR3: TGTGCCTGGAGTCGGGGAGGTGGAAACATTCAGTACTTC. Translated, it gives CAWSRGGGNIQYF.

V is TRBV5-6 and J is TRBJ1-4; maybe TRBD1 (5 bases). The CDR3 has 15 residues. CDR1 and CDR2 (germline): SGHDT, YYEEEE. Trimming cost V 4 bases and J 5 bases, with 15 bases left between them. CDR3 in amino acids: CASSLGGTANEKLFF. In nucleotides, the CDR3 is TGTGCCAGCAGCCTGGGGGGTACAGCAAATGAAAAACTGTTTTTT. Looking up the rest from reference TRBV5-6 and TRBJ1-4 gives the full variable domain: DAGVTQSPTHLIKTRGQQVTLRCSPKSGHDTVSWYQQALGQGPQFIFQYYEEEERQRGNFPDRFSGHQFPNYSSELNVNALLLGDSALYLCASSLGGTANEKLFFGSGTQLSVL.

The chain combines TRBV9 with TRBJ1-3; D call uncertain. Trimming left V 3 bases short and J 5 bases short, with 15 bases between. Germline V gives CDR1 SGDLS, CDR2 YYNGEE. The CDR3 sequence is 15 residues long. CDR3 region: CASSADIGSRNTIYF. As DNA, the CDR3 is TGTGCCAGCAGCGCCGACATTGGGAGTCGAAACACCATATATTTT.

The chain employs TRBV5-1 and TRBJ1-2; D uncertain. With 0 bases removed from V and 0 bases from J, the gap between germline ends came to 18 bases. The CDR3 spans 18 residues. The germline gives CDR1 SGHRS, CDR2 YFSETQ. CDR3 sequence: CASSLVGIENQANYGYTF. DNA of the CDR3: TGCGCCAGCAGCTTGGTGGGGATAGAAAATCAAGCTAACTATGGCTACACCTTC.

CDR3 DNA: TGCGCCAGCAGAAAGGACACCAGCTCCTACAATGAGCAGTTCTTC. Its translation is CASRKDTSSYNEQFF. The rearrangement joins TRBV5-1 to TRBJ2-1, with D perhaps TRBD1 (5 bases). V lost 5 bases to trimming and J lost 0 bases, with 12 bases between them. CDR1 SGHRS and CDR2 YFSETQ come from the germline V gene. The CDR3 runs to 15 residues.

V is TRBV7-8 and J is TRBJ1-1, with no clear D. Per germline, CDR1 SGHVS and CDR2 FQNEAQ. The V end lost 2 bases, the J end lost 0 bases, and 13 bases lay between the germline ends. The CDR3 is 16 residues long. In nucleotides, the CDR3 is TGTGCCAGCAGCTTACTGGCACAGTACGTGAACACTGAAGCTTTCTTT. Translated, it gives CASSLLAQYVNTEAFF.

The chain links TRBV2 to TRBJ1-2; 7 positions agree with TRBD1. The CDR3 loop spans 12 amino acids. Germline V gene data show CDR1 as SNHLY and CDR2 as FYNNEI. With 6 bases clipped from V and 4 bases from J, the junction kept 2 bases outside the gene matches. The CDR3 spells CASRGDSYGYTF. The CDR3 coding sequence is TGTGCCAGCAGGGGGGACAGCTATGGCTACACCTTC.